This TCR beta chain emerged from a study of molecular identifiers for immune sequencing clone quantification. The CDR3 length is 15 residues. The V gene's germline CDR1 is SGHNT and CDR2 YYREEE (reference sequence). V lost 0 bases and J 15 bases, leaving 22 bases between the germline ends. TCRdb independently ran MiXCR on the PCR reads; one entry per CDR3 protein. The repertoire holds around 480,000 distinct CDR3 sequences, with over 20% as singletons. Material for sequencing was naive CD8+ T cells from blood, with Jurkat cell RNA spiked in. Subset here: FACS-sorted CD8+CD4-CCR7+CD45RA+ naive T cells. V gene TRBV5-4 combines with J gene TRBJ2-1; the D gene is possibly TRBD1 (7 bases). The receptor was isolated from a human donor in good health. Some libraries in this study had Jurkat cell RNA spiked in. This CDR3 reads CASSLARGQDAGRFF. DNA for the CDR3: TGTGCCAGCAGCTTGGCCCGCGGACAGGATGCGGGAAGGTTCTTC.